This TCR beta chain was sequenced during a study of CD8 T cells in ankylosing spondylitis. It was by quantitative 5'-RACE with molecular barcodes that TCR beta libraries were made. In TCRdb, the 5' RACE reads were re-called with MiXCR into one record per CDR3 protein. This sample has roughly 700,000 distinct CDR3 sequences, with 15% to 20% found just once. Notes on this clonotype: No antigen is known for it.

This CDR3 is 18 amino acids long. Trimming removed 5 bases from V and 0 bases from J, with 17 bases in between. The V gene's germline CDR1 is PRHDT and CDR2 FYEKMQ (reference sequence). The study's findings and limits: Earlier reports found some motif variants in synovial fluid and blood in reactive arthritis. Reports say disease-linked clones showed up significantly more in matched ankylosing spondylitis synovial fluid. Within ankylosing spondylitis blood, a TCR beta motif made up of roughly eight highly homologous variants appeared to be characteristic. Those disease-linked clones were CD8+; they were also relatively rare in peripheral blood.

The clonotype originates from a male donor with ankylosing spondylitis. The sequenced sample was blood, either unsorted or a sorted T cell fraction (not recorded which). This rearrangement joins TRBV13 to TRBJ1-6; a weak D match, TRBD1 (5 bases). This CDR3 reads CASSQGGPRSSYNSPLHF. The CDR3 nucleotides read TGTGCCAGCAGCCAGGGCGGGCCGAGAAGCTCCTATAATTCACCCCTCCACTTT.